These 18 T cell receptor beta chains originate from one sample sequenced in a study of human T cells and chemical hapten exposure. The time point denotes: patch test 1, 2 weeks after DPC sensitization. Treatment of the sample: therapeutic diphenylcyclopropenone sensitization with weekly scalp DPC. MiXCR was run by TCRdb on the RACE reads, yielding one entry per CDR3 protein. The sample includes approximately 100,000 distinct CDR3 sequences, 8% to 13% of them seen just once. Sequenced here: whole blood, sampled in connection with sensitization to the hapten diphenylcyclopropenone (DPC). All receptors come from a woman aged 40 to 50 with alopecia areata. Some clones in this sample may be carry-over from other donors' samples.

V usage is TRBV7-2 and J usage is TRBJ2-7; D is possibly TRBD1 (5 bases). Trimming took 8 bases from V and 0 from J, leaving 14 bases between them. CDR1 SGHTA and CDR2 FQGNSA come from the germline V gene. CDR3 length: 14 residues. The CDR3 coding sequence is TGTGCCAGCGCCAAAGGGGCGAGCTCCTACGAGCAGTACTTC. Its protein product is CASAKGASSYEQYF.

This clonotype was detected a few times. This chain links TRBV3-1 with TRBJ1-2; D remains ambiguous. CDR1 is LGHDT, CDR2 YNNKEL, per germline (reference sequence). Trimming left V 0 bases short and J 6 bases short, with 8 bases between. This CDR3 has 13 residues. The CDR3, as DNA: TGTGCCAGCAGCCAAGATGGAGCGGATGGCTACACCTTC. Protein: CASSQDGADGYTF. Variable domain in full (rest from reference TRBV3-1 and TRBJ1-2): DTAVSQTPKYLVTQMGNDKSIKCEQNLGHDTMYWYKQDSKKFLKIMFSYNNKELIINETVPNRFSPKSPDKAHLNLHINSLELGDSAVYFCASSQDGADGYTFGSGTRLTVV.

This clonotype has just a few counts. The J gene is TRBJ2-5, the V gene TRBV7-3; D not certain. Trimming removed 3 bases at V and 5 bases at J, with 10 bases between. Per germline, CDR1 SGHTA and CDR2 FQGTGA. The CDR3 consists of 13 residues. CDR3 DNA: TGTGCCAGCAGCTTCCGCCCTGGGGAGACCCAGTACTTC. It specifies CASSFRPGETQYF.

This clonotype occurred a few times. The chain carries TRBV29-1 and TRBJ2-7, with 7 bases matching TRBD1. The CDR3 is 14 residues long. The J segment lost 0 bases and the V segment lost 8 bases, leaving 10 bases of the junction unmatched. Looked up from germline, CDR1 is SQVTM and CDR2 is ANQGSEA. CDR3 sequence reads: CSIVPDRNSYEQYF. In DNA, the CDR3 is TGCAGCATTGTCCCGGACAGGAACTCCTACGAGCAGTACTTC.

Many counts were recorded for this clonotype. V gene TRBV7-9 combines with J gene TRBJ2-2; D not resolved. The CDR3 loop spans 10 amino acids. The germline gives CDR1 SEHNR, CDR2 FQNEAQ (reference sequence). Trimming took 3 bases from V and 10 from J, leaving 3 bases between them. The CDR3 reads CASSFTELFF. CDR3 DNA: TGTGCCAGCAGCTTCACGGAGCTGTTTTTT.

This clonotype was picked up a small number of times. This chain uses TRBV21-1 with TRBJ2-3; the D call TRBD2 from the table was never checked on the DNA. TRBV21-1 is a recognized pseudogene. The CDR3 totals 14 residues. Here the CDR3 reads CASSSVREQDTQYF. CDR3 DNA sequence: TGTGCCAGCAGCTCCGTACGGGAGCAGGATACGCAGTATTTT.

This clonotype came up many times. The CDR3 here is CASSYPGGGELFF. CDR3 DNA sequence: TGTGCCAGCAGTTACCCGGGCGGCGGGGAGCTGTTTTTT. The chain has TRBV6-5 and TRBJ2-2; D is unclear. Trimming shortened V by 2 bases and J by 7 bases, and 8 bases separated the two germline ends. The CDR3 is 13 residues long. From germline, CDR1 is MNHEY and CDR2 SVGAGI.

This clonotype was recorded many times. The DNA for the CDR3 is TGTGCCAGCAGCTTATACGTTGGCAAGACTGGGGGAAACACCATATATTTT. Residues: CASSLYVGKTGGNTIYF. This chain uses TRBV7-2 with TRBJ1-3; no clear D gene. CDR3 length equals 17 residues. V lost 2 bases and J 4 bases, leaving 18 bases between the germline ends. CDR1 is SGHTA, CDR2 FQGNSA, per germline.

The table lists this clonotype with a few counts. The chain recombines TRBV20-1 with TRBJ1-1; no firm D call. The CDR3 runs 14 residues. V was cut by 6 bases and J by 1 base, with 15 bases left in between. CDR1 is DFQATT, CDR2 SNEGSKA, per germline (reference sequence). CDR3 DNA: TGCAGTGCCCACATAAAGGGCAGGAACACTGAAGCTTTCTTT. The encoded protein is CSAHIKGRNTEAFF.

The V gene is TRBV3-1, the J gene TRBJ2-7; D remains ambiguous. This CDR3 contains 14 residues. Germline assignment: CDR1 LGHDT and CDR2 YNNKEL (reference sequence). V was shortened by 4 bases and J by 2 bases, with 12 bases between the two germline ends. CDR3 sequence: CASSPAGRAYEQYF. The CDR3 nucleotides read TGTGCCAGCAGCCCCGCTGGTCGCGCCTACGAGCAGTACTTC.

There are a few counts of this clonotype. V is TRBV20-1 and J is TRBJ2-1; 7 nucleotides line up with TRBD2. From germline, CDR1 is DFQATT and CDR2 SNEGSKA (reference sequence). The CDR3 contains 15 residues. Germline trimming cut 5 bases from V and 2 bases from J; bases unmatched to any gene: 9. This CDR3 reads CSAPPASGAYNEQFF. CDR3 nucleotides: TGCAGTGCTCCCCCGGCAAGCGGGGCCTACAATGAGCAGTTCTTC.

This clonotype occurred many times. The chain joins TRBV6-2 or TRBV6-3 to TRBJ2-2; 9 nucleotides match TRBD1. The V and J ends lost 0 bases and 5 bases, in that order; junction bases with no gene match: 4. Germline-derived CDR1 and CDR2 are MNHEY and SVGEGT. This CDR3 has 16 amino acids. Here the CDR3 DNA reads TGTGCCAGCAGTTACTCGACAGGGGGAAGGACCGGGGAGCTGTTTTTT. Amino acid sequence: CASSYSTGGRTGELFF.

Ten or more counts support this clonotype. The V and J genes are TRBV6-6 and TRBJ1-2, with D perhaps matching TRBD1 (5 bases). This CDR3 is 16 amino acids long. Between the trimmed V and J ends, which lost 4 bases and 7 bases, there was a span of 22 bases. Germline-derived CDR1 and CDR2 are MNHNY and SVGAGI (reference sequence). The CDR3 reads CASSFAIGQREGGYTF. DNA of the CDR3: TGTGCCAGCAGTTTCGCGATAGGACAACGCGAGGGTGGCTACACCTTC.

This clonotype has ten or more counts. The J gene is TRBJ1-2, the V gene TRBV30; no reliable D call. Germline-derived CDR1 and CDR2 are GTSNPN and SVGIG (reference sequence). CDR3 length: 11 residues. The ends were cut back, 1 base at V and 7 bases at J, with 7 bases in the middle. The CDR3 sequence is CAWSGAGGYTF. CDR3 coding DNA: TGTGCCTGGAGTGGGGCGGGTGGCTACACCTTC. The full variable domain, in which reference TRBV30 and TRBJ1-2 provide the parts outside the CDR3, is SQTIHQWPATLVQPVGSPLSLECTVEGTSNPNLYWYRQAAGRGLQLLFYSVGIGQISSEVPQNLSASRPQDRQFILSSKKLLLSDSGFYLCAWSGAGGYTFGSGTRLTVV.

This clonotype was seen at least ten times. The rearrangement links TRBV12-3 or TRBV12-4 to TRBJ1-1; TRBD1 might be the D (5 bases). The CDR3 consists of 12 residues. Trimming pared 6 bases from V and 11 bases from J, leaving 16 bases between. The CDR3 loop reads CASSPRTRAAFF. In DNA form, the CDR3 reads TGTGCCAGCAGCCCAAGGACAAGGGCTGCTTTCTTT.

This clonotype has ten or more counts. The V call is TRBV12-3 or TRBV12-4, the J call TRBJ2-2; tentatively, D is TRBD1 (7 bases). CDR3 length: 15 amino acids. V gave up 8 bases and J gave up 6 bases, with 19 bases separating them. The CDR3 DNA is TGTGCCAGCGTCCTTGGGGCAGGGGGGTCCGGGGAGCTGTTTTTT. This codes for CASVLGAGGSGELFF.

The genes are TRBV6-4 and TRBJ1-2, with D unclear. V lost 5 bases, J lost 0 bases, and 10 bases lay in between. Germline lookup yields CDR1 MRHNA and CDR2 SNTAGT. The CDR3 has 14 amino acids. The CDR3 sequence: CASSLSPANYGYTF. In nucleotides, the CDR3 is TGTGCCAGCAGTCTGTCACCCGCTAACTATGGCTACACCTTC.

This clonotype was detected a few times. The gene calls are TRBV6-5 and TRBJ1-6; 10 bases are shared with TRBD1. Germline trimming cut 6 bases from V and 8 bases from J; bases unmatched to any gene: 16. The CDR3 contains 18 residues. Germline-derived CDR1 and CDR2 are MNHEY and SVGAGI. The CDR3 region is CASSEILDPTGGYSPLHF. The CDR3 coding sequence is TGTGCCAGCAGCGAGATATTGGACCCGACAGGGGGCTATTCACCCCTCCACTTT.